The T cell receptor beta chain described here comes from a study of control samples from healthy donors and cancer patients. Data came from immunoSEQ multiplex PCR; TCRdb stores just in-frame clones and leaves some out. The sample has about 120,000 clones, roughly 92% seen once. Germline-derived CDR1 and CDR2 are MDHEN and SYDVKM. V dropped 6 bases and J dropped 5; count of bases not matched to a gene: 2. This CDR3 is 12 amino acids long. This sequence joins TRBV28 and TRBJ1-2; 8 bases are a match to TRBD1. The clonotype originates from a young man in good health. The sample was blood. CDR3: CASSRTGYGYTF. As DNA, the CDR3 is TGTGCCAGCAGCCGGACAGGGTATGGCTACACCTTC.